This T cell receptor beta chain was captured in a study of T cell responses to AZD1222 COVID-19 vaccine. Study-level points and caveats: Clonal diversity may have been underestimated in mostly white British donors. Per reports, nearly half of all spike-specific TCRs target regions that are unmutated in variants.

TCRdb keeps only in-frame clones here, not all; method: immunoSEQ multiplex PCR. The sample includes more than 110,000 clones, around 92% of them seen just once. Remarks on this clone: Its specificity is not known.

Trimming left V 6 bases short and J 3 bases short, with 11 bases between. CDR1 and CDR2 from the germline V gene are MNHEY and SMNVEV (reference sequence). CDR3 length equals 13 residues. The TCR originated in an adult who received the AZD1222 COVID-19 vaccine. Specimen: peripheral blood, collected 28 days after the second AZD1222 dose. J is TRBJ1-1 and V is TRBV27; D gene unclear. For the CDR3, the DNA is TGTGCCAGCAGGCGAACGGATTACACTGAAGCTTTCTTT. This encodes CASRRTDYTEAFF.